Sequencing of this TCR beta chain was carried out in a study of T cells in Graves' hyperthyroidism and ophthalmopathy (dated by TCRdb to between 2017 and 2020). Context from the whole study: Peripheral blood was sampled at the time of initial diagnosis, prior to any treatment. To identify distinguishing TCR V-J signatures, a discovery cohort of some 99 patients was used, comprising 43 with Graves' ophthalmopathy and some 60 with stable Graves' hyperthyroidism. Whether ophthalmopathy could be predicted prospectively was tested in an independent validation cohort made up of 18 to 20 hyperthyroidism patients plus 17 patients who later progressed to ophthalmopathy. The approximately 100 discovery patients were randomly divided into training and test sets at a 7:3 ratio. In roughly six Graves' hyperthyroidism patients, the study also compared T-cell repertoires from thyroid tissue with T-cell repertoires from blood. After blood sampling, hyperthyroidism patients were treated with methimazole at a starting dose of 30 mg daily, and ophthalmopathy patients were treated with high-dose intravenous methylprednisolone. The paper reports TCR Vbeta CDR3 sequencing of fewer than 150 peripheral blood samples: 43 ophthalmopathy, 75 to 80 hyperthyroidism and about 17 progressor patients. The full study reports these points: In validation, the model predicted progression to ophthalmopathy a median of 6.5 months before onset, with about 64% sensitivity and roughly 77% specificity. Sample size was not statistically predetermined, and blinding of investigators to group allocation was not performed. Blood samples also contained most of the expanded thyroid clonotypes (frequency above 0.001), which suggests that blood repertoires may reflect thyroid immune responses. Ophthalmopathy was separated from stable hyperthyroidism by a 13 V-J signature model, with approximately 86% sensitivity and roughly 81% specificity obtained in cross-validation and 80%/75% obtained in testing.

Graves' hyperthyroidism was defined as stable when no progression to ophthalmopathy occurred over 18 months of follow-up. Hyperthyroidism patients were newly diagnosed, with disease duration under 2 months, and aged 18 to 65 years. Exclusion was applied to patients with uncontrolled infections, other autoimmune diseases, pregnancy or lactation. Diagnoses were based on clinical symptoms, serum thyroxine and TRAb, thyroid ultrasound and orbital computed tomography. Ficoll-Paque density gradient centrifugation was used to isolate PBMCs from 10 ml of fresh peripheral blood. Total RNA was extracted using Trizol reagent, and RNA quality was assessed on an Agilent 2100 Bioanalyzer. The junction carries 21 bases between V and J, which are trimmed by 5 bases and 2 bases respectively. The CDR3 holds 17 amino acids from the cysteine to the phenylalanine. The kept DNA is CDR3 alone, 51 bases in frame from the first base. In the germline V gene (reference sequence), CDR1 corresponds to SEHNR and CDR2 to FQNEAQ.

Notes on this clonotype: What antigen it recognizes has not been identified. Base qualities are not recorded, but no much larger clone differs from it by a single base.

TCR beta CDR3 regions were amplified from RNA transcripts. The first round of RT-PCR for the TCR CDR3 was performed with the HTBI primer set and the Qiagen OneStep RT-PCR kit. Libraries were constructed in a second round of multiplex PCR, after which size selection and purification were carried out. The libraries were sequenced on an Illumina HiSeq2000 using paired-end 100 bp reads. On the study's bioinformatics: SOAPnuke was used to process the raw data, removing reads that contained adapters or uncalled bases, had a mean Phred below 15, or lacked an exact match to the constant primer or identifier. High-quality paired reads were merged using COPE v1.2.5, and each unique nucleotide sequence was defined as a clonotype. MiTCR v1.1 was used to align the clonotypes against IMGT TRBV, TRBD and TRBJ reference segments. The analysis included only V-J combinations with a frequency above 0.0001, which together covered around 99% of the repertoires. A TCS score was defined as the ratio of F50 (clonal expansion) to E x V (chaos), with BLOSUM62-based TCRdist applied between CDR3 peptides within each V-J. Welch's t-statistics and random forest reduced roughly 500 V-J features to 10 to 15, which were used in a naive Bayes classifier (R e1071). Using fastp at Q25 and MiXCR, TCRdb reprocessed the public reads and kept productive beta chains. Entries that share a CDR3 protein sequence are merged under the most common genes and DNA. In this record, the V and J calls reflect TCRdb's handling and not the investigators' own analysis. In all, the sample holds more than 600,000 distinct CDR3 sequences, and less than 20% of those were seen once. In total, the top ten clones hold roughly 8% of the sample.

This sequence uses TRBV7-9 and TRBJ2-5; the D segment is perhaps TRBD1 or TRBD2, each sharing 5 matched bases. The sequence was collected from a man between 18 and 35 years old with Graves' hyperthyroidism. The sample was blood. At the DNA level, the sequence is TGTGCCAGCAGCCCCCCGTGGGGCGGAGGTAGACAAGAGACCCAGTACTTC. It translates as CASSPPWGGGRQETQYF. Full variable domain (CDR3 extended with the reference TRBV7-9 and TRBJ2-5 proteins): DTGVSQNPRHKITKRGQNVTFRCDPISEHNRLYWYRQTLGQGPEFLTYFQNEAQLEKSRLLSDRFSAERPKGSFSTLEIQRTEQGDSAMYLCASSPPWGGGRQETQYFGPGTRLLVL.